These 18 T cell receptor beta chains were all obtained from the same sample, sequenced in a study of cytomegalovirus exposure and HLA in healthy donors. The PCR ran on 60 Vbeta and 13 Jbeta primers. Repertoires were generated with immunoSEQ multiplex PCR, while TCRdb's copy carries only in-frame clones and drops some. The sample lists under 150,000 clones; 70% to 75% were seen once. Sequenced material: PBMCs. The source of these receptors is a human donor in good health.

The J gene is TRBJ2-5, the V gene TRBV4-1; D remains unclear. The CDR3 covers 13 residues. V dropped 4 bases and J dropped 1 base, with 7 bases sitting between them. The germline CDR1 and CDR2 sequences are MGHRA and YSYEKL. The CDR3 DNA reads TGCGCCAGCAGCCCCCATTCCCAAGAGACCCAGTACTTC. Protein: CASSPHSQETQYF.

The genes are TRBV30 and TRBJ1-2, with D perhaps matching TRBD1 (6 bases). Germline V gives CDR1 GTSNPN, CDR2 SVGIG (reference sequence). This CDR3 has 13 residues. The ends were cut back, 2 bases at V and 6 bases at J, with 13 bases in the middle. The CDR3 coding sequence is TGTGCCTGGAGTTTAAACAGGGAACATGGCTACACCTTC. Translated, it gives CAWSLNREHGYTF. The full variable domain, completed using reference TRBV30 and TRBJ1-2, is SQTIHQWPATLVQPVGSPLSLECTVEGTSNPNLYWYRQAAGRGLQLLFYSVGIGQISSEVPQNLSASRPQDRQFILSSKKLLLSDSGFYLCAWSLNREHGYTFGSGTRLTVV.

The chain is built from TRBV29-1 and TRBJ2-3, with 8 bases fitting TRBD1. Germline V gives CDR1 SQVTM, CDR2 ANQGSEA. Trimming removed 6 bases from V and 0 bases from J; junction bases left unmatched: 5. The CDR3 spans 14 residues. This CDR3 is CSVFRTGSTDTQYF. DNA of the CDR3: TGCAGCGTCTTCAGGACAGGGAGCACAGATACGCAGTATTTT.

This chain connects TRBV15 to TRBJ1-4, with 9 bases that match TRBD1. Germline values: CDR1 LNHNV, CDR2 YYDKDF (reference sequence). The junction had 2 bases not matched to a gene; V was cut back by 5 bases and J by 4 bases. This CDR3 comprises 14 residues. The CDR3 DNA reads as TGTGCCACCAGCGGGACAGGGAGTAATGAAAAACTGTTTTTT. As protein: CATSGTGSNEKLFF.

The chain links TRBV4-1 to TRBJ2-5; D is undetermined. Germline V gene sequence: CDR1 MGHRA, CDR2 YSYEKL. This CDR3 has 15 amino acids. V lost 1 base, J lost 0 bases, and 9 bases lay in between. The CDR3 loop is CASSQVNRDQETQYF. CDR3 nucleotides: TGCGCCAGCAGCCAAGTTAACCGGGACCAAGAGACCCAGTACTTC.

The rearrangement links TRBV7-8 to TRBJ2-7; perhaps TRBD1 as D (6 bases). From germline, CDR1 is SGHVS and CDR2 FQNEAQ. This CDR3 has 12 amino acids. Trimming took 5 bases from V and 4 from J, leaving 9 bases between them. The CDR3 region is CASSDRFYEQYF. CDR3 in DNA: TGTGCCAGCAGCGACAGGTTTTACGAGCAGTACTTC.

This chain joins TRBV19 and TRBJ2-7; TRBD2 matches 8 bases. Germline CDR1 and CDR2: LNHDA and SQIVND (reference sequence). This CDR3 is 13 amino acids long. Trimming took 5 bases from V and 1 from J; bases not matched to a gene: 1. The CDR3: CASSSGGSYEQYF. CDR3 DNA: TGTGCCAGTAGTTCGGGGGGGTCCTACGAGCAGTACTTC.

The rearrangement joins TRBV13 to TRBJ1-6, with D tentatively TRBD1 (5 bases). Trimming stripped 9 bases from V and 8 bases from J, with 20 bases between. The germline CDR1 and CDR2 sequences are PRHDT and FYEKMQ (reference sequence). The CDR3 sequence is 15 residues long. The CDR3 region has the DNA TGTGCCAGTAGTATGGAGGGGTCATATCATTCACCCCTCCACTTT. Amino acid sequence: CASSMEGSYHSPLHF.

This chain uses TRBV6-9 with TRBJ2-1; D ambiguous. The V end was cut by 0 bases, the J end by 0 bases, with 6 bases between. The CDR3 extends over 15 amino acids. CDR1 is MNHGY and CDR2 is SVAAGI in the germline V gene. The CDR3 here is CASSYSSSSYNEQFF. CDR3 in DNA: TGTGCCAGCAGTTATTCATCCAGCTCCTACAATGAGCAGTTCTTC.

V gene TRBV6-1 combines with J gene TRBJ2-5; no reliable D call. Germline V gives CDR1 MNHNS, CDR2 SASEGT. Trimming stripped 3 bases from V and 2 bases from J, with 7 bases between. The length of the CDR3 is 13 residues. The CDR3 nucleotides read TGTGCCAGCAGTGAGTACGGGCAAGAGACCCAGTACTTC. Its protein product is CASSEYGQETQYF.

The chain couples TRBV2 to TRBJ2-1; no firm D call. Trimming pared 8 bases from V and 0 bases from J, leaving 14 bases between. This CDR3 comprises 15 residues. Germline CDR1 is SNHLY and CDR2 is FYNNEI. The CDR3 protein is CASSFGSSSYNEQFF. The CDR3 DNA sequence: TGTGCCAGCTCCTTCGGTAGCTCCTCCTACAATGAGCAGTTCTTC.

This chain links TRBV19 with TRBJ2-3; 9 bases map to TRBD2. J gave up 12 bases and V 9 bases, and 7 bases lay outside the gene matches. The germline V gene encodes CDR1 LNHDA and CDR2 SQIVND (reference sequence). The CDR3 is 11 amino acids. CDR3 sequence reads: CASPRTSDQYF. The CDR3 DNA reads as TGTGCCAGCCCTCGGACTAGCGATCAGTATTTT.

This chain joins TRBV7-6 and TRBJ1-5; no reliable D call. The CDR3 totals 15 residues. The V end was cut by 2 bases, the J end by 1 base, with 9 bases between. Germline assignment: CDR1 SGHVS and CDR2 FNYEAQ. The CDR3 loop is CASSLSSQSNQPQHF. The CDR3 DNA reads TGTGCCAGCAGCTTAAGTTCTCAGAGCAATCAGCCCCAGCATTTT.

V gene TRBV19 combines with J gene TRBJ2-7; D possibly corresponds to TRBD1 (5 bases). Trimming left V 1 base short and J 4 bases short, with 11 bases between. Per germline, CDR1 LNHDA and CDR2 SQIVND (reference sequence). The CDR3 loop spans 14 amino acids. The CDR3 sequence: CASSIASRDYEQYF. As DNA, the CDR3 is TGTGCCAGTAGTATAGCTTCCAGGGATTACGAGCAGTACTTC.

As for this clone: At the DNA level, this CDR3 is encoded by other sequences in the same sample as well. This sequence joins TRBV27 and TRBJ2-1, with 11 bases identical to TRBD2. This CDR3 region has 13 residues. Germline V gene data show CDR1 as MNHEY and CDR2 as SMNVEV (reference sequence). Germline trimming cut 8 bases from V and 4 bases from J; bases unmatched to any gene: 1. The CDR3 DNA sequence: TGTGCCAGCGGGACTAGCGGATACAATGAGCAGTTCTTC. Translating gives CASGTSGYNEQFF.

CDR3 DNA sequence: TGTGCCAGCAGTACAGGGGGCTCCTACAATGAGCAGTTCTTC. Translation: CASSTGGSYNEQFF. J is TRBJ2-1 and V is TRBV28; 8 nucleotides agree with TRBD1. Germline loops: CDR1 MDHEN, CDR2 SYDVKM. J was trimmed by 0 bases and V by 5 bases; bases with no gene match: 0. This CDR3 is built from 14 residues.

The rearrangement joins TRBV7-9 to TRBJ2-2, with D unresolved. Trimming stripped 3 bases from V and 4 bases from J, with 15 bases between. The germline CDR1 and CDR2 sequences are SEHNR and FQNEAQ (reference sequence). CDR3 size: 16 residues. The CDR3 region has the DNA TGTGCCAGCAGCTTTTTACTATCCCTGGGCACCGGGGAGCTGTTTTTT. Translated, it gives CASSFLLSLGTGELFF.

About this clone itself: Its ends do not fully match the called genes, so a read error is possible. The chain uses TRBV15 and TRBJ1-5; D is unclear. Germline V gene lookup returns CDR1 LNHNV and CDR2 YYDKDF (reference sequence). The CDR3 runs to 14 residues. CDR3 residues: CTTSRGRFNQPQHF. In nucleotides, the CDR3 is TGTACCACCAGCAGAGGGAGATTTAATCAGCCCCAGCATTTT.